This TCR beta chain was found in a study of cytomegalovirus exposure and HLA in healthy donors. Study findings and constraints: Across donors, most TCRs were seen rarely, yet some public ones were widespread. Specificity of a few CMV-associated chains for CMV antigens was verified in vitro. Later, an analysis found that TCR clusters from the first cohort tended to co-occur in the 120 or so validation repertoires.

Separate from the roughly 630-subject first cohort was the approximately 130-subject validation cohort, to which the donors belonged. On this clone itself: Its antigen remains unknown.

Here immunoSEQ multiplex PCR was the method, and the copy in TCRdb shows in-frame clones only, minus some. This table holds around 86,000 clones, approximately 93% found once. This TCR was sampled from a woman aged 30 to 39 in good health and CMV-seropositive. The specimen sequenced was PBMCs.

As DNA, the CDR3 is TGTGCTAGTGGTTTTTCGACTAGCGCTAGAACAGATACGCAGTATTTT. Its translation: CASGFSTSARTDTQYF. J is TRBJ2-3 and V is TRBV12-5; TRBD2 matches at 8 bases. The V gene's germline CDR1 is LGHNT and CDR2 FRNRAP. The CDR3 is made up of 16 amino acids. The V gene end was trimmed by 3 bases and the J gene end by 3 bases; junction bases not matched to a gene: 8.